This T cell receptor beta chain emerged from a study of shared clonotypes between healthy human individuals. Positively selected for CCR7, the CD45RO-negative cells used as naive CD8 cells excluded terminally differentiated effector memory CD45RA+ cells. The protocol was immunoSEQ multiplex PCR, while the TCRdb copy is restricted to in-frame clones and leaves out a portion. The sample lists over 2,000,000 clones, 93% occurring once. On this clone: Other DNA sequences in this sample translate to the same CDR3.

The CDR3 length is 15 residues. The germline CDR1 and CDR2 sequences are SGDLS and YYNGEE. Trimming stripped 0 bases from V and 0 bases from J, with 10 bases between. This chain links TRBV9 with TRBJ2-7; D is uncertain. This TCR was recovered from a young man in good health. Some clones in this sample may be carry-over from other donors' samples. Sequencing was carried out using naive CD8+ T cells from PBMCs. The CDR3 sequence is CASSVGGLSSYEQYF. CDR3 in DNA: TGTGCCAGCAGCGTAGGTGGGCTGAGCTCCTACGAGCAGTACTTC.